This record covers a single TCR beta chain. The source of the sample is a study of blood T cell repertoires in COVID-19. Study information: The study drew acute and convalescent COVID-19 samples from the United States, Italy and Spain.

Study members were between 18 and 89 years old and lived in 20 to 25 US regions. In Cohort 3, a recovered donor had either two negative PCRs, clearance, or symptom resolution. The germline gives CDR1 SQVTM, CDR2 ANQGSEA. CDR3 length equals 14 residues. V was clipped by 7 bases and J by 3 bases; unmatched bases: 11. Under the authors' procedure: Estimated nucleated cell counts came from reference gene primer amplification. Clones were read by immunoSEQ multiplex PCR, and TCRdb kept only the in-frame ones, dropping some. V and J calls and clone size are those listed in that table; D and trimming were worked out from the DNA. The table records some 390,000 clones, about nine tenths of them present only once.

Sequencing input: PBMCs or T cells enriched from blood (not recorded which). The receptor was derived from a woman younger than 45 who had recovered from COVID-19. The V gene is TRBV29-1, the J gene TRBJ2-5; 7 bases are shared with TRBD1. The CDR3 nucleotides read TGCAGCGCCCAAAGGTCCGACAGGGAAGAGACCCAGTACTTC. Encoded protein: CSAQRSDREETQYF.